This T cell receptor (beta chain) was sequenced for a study of OX40 agonist ivuxolimab in advanced cancers. Study results and limitations: Nonresponders included some who also had low normalized T-cell clonal expansion.

Turning to this clone: Its antigen is still unknown.

Repertoires were generated with immunoSEQ multiplex PCR, while TCRdb's copy carries only in-frame clones and drops some. The top ten hold 0.75% to 0.95% of the sample, which has some 100,000 clones, 88% seen once. The CDR3 consists of 16 residues. The germline gives CDR1 KGHSH, CDR2 LQKENI. V dropped 3 bases and J dropped 4; count of bases not matched to a gene: 8. The clonotype comes from an adult with an advanced solid tumor such as melanoma, head and neck, liver or kidney cancer. The genes are TRBV18 and TRBJ2-3, with 9 positions matching TRBD2. The sequencing used CD4+ or CD8+ T cells sorted from blood, collected in a trial of the OX40 agonist ivuxolimab. The CDR3 DNA follows: TGTGCCAGCTCACCGGGAAGCGGGAGGAGGGCAGATACGCAGTATTTT. It translates to CASSPGSGRRADTQYF.